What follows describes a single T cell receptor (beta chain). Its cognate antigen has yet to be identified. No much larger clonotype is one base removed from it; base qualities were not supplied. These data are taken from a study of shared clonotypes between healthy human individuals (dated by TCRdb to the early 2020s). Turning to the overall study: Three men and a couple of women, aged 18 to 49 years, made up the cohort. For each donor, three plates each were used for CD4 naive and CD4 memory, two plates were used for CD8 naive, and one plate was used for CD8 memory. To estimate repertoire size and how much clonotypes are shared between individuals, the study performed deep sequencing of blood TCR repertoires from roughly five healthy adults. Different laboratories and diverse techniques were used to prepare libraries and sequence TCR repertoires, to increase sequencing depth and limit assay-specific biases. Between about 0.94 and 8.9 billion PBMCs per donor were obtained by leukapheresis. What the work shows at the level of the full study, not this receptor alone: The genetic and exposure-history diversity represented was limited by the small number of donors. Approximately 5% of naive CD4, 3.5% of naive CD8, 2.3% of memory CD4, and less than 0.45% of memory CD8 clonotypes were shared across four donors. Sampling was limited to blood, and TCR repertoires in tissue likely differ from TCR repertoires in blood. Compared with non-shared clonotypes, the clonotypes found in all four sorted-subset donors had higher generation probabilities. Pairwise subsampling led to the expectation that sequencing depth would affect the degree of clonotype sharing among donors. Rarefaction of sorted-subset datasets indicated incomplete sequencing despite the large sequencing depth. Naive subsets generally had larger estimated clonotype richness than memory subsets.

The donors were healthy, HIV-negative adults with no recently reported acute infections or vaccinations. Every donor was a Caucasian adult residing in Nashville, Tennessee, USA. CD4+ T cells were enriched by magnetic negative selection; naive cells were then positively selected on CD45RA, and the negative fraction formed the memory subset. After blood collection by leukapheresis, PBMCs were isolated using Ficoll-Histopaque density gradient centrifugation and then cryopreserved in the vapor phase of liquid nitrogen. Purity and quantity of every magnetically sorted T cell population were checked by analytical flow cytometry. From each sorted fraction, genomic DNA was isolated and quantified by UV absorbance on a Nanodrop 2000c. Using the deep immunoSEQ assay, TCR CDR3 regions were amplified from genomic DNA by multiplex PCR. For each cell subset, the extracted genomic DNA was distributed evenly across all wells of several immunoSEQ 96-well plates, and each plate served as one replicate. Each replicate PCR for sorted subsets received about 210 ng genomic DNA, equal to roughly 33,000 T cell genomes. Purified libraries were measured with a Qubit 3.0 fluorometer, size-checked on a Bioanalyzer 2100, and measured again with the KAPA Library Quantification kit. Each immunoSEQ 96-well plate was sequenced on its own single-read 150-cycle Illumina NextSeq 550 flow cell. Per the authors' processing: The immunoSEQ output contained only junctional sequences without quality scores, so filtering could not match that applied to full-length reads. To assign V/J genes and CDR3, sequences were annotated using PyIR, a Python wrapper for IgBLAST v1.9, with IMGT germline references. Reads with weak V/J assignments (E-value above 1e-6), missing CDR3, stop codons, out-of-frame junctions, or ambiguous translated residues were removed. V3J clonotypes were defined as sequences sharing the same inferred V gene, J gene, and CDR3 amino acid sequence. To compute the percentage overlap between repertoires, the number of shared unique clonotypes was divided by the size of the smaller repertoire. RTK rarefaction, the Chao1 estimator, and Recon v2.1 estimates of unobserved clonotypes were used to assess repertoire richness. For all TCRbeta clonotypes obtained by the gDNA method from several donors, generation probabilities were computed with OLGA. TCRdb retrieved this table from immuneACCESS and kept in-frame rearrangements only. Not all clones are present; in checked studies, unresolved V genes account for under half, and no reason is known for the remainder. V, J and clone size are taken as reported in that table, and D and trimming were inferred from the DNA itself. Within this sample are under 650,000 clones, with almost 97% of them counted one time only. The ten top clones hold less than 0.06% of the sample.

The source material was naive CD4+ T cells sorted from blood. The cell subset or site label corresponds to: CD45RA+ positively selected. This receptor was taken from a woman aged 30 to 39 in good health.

The CDR3: CASTPGTGGAFF. The DNA sequence is given as TGTGCCAGTACCCCTGGGACAGGGGGAGCTTTCTTT. The receptor chain draws on TRBV19 and TRBJ1-1, with TRBD1 matching 11 junction bases. Ends trimmed: V by 7 bases, J by 10 bases; bases unmatched to a gene: 5. In the germline V gene (reference sequence), CDR1 corresponds to LNHDA and CDR2 to SQIVND. The CDR3, cysteine through phenylalanine, is 12 amino acids long. Just the 36-base CDR3 DNA is kept, in frame starting at base 1.